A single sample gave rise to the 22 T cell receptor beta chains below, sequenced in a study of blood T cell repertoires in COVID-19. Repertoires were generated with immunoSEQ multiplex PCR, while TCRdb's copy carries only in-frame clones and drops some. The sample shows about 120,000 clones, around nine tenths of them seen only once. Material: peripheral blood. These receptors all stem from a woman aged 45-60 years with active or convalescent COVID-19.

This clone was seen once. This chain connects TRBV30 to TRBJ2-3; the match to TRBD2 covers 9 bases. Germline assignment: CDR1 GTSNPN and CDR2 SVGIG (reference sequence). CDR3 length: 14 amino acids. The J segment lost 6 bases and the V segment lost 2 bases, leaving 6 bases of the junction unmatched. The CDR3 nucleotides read TGTGCCTGGAGTTTAGCGGGGGCAAGGGATACGCAGTATTTT. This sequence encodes CAWSLAGARDTQYF.

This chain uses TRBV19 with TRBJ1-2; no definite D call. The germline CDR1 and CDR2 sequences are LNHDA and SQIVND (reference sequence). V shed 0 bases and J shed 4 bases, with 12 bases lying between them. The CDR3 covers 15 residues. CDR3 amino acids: CASSIERGHFYGYTF. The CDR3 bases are TGTGCCAGTAGTATAGAGCGCGGGCACTTCTATGGCTACACCTTC. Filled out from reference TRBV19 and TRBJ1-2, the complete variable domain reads DGGITQSPKYLFRKEGQNVTLSCEQNLNHDAMYWYRQDPGQGLRLIYYSQIVNDFQKGDIAEGYSVSREKKESFPLTVTSAQKNPTAFYLCASSIERGHFYGYTFGSGTRLTVV.

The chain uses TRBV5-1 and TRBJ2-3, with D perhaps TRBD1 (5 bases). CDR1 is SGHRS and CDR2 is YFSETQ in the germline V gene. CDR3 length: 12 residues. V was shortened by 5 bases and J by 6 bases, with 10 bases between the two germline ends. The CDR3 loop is CASSGAQDTQYF. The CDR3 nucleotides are TGCGCCAGCAGTGGGGCTCAGGATACGCAGTATTTT.

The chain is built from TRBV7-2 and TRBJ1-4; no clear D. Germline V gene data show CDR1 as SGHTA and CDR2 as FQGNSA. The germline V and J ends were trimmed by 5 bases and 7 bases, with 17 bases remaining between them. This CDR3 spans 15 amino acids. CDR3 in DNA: TGTGCCAGCAGCCTCGCCGGGGTAGCAACTGAAAAACTGTTTTTT. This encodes CASSLAGVATEKLFF.

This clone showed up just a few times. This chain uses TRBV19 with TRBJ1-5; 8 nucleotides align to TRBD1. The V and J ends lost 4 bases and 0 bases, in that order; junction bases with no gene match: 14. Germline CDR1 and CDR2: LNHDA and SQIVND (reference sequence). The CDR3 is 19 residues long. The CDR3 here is CASSSETGAPTYSNQPQHF. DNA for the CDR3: TGTGCCAGTAGTAGTGAGACAGGGGCGCCGACTTATAGCAATCAGCCCCAGCATTTT.

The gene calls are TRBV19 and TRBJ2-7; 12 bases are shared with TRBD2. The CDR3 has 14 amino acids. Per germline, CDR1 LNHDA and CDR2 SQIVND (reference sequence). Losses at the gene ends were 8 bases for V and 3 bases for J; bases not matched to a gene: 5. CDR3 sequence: CASSRTSGIYEQYF. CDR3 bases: TGTGCCAGTTCTCGGACTAGCGGGATCTACGAGCAGTACTTC.

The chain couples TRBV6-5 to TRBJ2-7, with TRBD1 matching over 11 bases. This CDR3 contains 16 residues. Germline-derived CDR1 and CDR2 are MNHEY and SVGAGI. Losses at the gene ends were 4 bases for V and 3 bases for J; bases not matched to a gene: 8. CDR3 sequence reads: CASSFRGGQGVYEQYF. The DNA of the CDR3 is TGTGCCAGCAGTTTCCGAGGGGGACAGGGGGTCTACGAGCAGTACTTC.

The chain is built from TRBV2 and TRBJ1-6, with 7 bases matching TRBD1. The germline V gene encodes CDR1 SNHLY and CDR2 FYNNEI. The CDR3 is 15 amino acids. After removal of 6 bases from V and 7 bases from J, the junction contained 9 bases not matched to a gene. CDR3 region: CASSDGTVVNSPLHF. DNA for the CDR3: TGTGCCAGCAGCGACGGGACAGTTGTGAATTCACCCCTCCACTTT.

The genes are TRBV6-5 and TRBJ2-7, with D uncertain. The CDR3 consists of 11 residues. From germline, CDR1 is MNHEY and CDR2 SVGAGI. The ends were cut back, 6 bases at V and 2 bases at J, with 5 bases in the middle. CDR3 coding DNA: TGTGCCAGCAGGAGTACCTACGAGCAGTACTTC. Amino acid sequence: CASRSTYEQYF.

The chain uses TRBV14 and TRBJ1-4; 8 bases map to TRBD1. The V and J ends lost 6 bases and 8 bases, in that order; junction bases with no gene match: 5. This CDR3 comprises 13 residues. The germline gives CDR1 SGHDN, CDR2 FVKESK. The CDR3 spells CASSGTGGEKLFF. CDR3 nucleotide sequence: TGTGCCAGCAGTGGGACAGGCGGGGAAAAACTGTTTTTT. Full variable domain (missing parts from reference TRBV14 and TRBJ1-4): EAGVTQFPSHSVIEKGQTVTLRCDPISGHDNLYWYRRVMGKEIKFLLHFVKESKQDESGMPNNRFLAERTGGTYSTLKVQPAELEDSGVYFCASSGTGGEKLFFGSGTQLSVL.

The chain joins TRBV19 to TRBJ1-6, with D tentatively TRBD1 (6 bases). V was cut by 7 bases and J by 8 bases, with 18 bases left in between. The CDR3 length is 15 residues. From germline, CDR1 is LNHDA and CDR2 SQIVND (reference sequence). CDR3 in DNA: TGTGCCAGTAAGCGGGGGGCTGCCTCTCATTCACCCCTCCACTTT. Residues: CASKRGAASHSPLHF.

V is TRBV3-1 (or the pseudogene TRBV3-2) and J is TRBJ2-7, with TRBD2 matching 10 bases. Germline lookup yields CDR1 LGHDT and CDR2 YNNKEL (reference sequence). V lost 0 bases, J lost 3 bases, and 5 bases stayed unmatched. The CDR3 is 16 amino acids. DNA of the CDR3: TGTGCCAGCAGCCAAGATGTCGCTAGCGGGGGCTACGAGCAGTACTTC. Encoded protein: CASSQDVASGGYEQYF.

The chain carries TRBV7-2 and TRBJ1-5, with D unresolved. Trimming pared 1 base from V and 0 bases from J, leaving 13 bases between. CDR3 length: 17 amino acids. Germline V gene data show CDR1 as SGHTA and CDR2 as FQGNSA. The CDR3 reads CASSLGTQIYSNQPQHF. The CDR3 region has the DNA TGTGCCAGCAGCTTAGGAACCCAGATTTATAGCAATCAGCCCCAGCATTTT.

The CDR3 region is CASTLERQKRPTF. The CDR3 DNA reads TGTGCCAGCACCCTCGAGAGACAGAAACGTCCCACCTTC. The rearrangement links TRBV7-9 to TRBJ1-2; D is perhaps TRBD1 (5 bases). CDR3 length: 13 amino acids. Trimming took off 7 bases at V and 13 bases at J, with 22 bases between the two ends. Germline V CDR1 and CDR2: SEHNR, FQNEAQ (reference sequence).

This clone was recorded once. CDR3: CARSLPDRGPIHRYEQYF. In nucleotides, the CDR3 is TGTGCCAGAAGCTTGCCGGACAGGGGTCCCATTCACCGCTACGAGCAGTACTTC. V gene TRBV7-5 combines with J gene TRBJ2-7; the table's TRBD1 call for D was not verified on the DNA. TRBV7-5 is termed a pseudogene. The CDR3 runs 18 residues.

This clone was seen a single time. The CDR3 spells CASGCVRNEQFF. The CDR3 nucleotides are TGTGCCAGCGGATGCGTCAGGAATGAGCAGTTCTTC. This chain links TRBV21-1 with TRBJ2-1; the D call of TRBD1 is as the table states it, not checked on the DNA. TRBV21-1 corresponds to a pseudogene. This CDR3 contains 12 residues.

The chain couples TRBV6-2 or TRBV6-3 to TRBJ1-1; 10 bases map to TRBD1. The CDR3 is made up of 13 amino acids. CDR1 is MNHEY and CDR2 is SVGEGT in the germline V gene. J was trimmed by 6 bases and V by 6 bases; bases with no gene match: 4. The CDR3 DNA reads TGTGCCAGCAGCTGGGACAGGGGAGCTGAAGCTTTCTTT. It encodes CASSWDRGAEAFF.

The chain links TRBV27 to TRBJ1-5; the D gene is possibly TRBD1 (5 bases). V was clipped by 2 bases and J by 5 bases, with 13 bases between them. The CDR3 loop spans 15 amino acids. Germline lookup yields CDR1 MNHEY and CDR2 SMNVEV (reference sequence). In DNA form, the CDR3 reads TGTGCCAGCAGTTTAGGCCAGGGCCCGGATCAGCCCCAGCATTTT. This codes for CASSLGQGPDQPQHF.

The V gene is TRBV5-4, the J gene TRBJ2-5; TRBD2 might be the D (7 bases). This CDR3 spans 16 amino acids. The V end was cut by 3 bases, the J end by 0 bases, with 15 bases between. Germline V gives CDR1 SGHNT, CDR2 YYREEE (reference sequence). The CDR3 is CASSSGGRRDQETQYF. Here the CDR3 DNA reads TGTGCCAGCAGCTCGGGGGGCCGGCGAGACCAAGAGACCCAGTACTTC.

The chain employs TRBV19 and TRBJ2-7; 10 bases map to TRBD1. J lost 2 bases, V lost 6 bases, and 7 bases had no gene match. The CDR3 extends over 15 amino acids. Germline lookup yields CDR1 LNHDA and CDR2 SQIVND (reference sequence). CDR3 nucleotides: TGTGCCAGTAGCACGGCCGGGACAGGGGCCTACGAGCAGTACTTC. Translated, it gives CASSTAGTGAYEQYF.

The CDR3 DNA sequence: TGTGCCACCAGCAGAGCCCCCCCAGGGGACTACGAGCAGTACTTC. Translating it yields CATSRAPPGDYEQYF. The chain links TRBV15 to TRBJ2-7, with D possibly being TRBD1 (6 bases). CDR3 length: 15 residues. V was shortened by 1 base and J by 3 bases, with 13 bases between the two germline ends. Looked up from germline, CDR1 is LNHNV and CDR2 is YYDKDF (reference sequence).

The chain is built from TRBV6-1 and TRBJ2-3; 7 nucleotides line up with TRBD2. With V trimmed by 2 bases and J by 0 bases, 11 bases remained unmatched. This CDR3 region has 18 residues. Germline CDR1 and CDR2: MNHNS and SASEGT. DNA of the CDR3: TGTGCCAGCAGTGAACCCTCTAGCGGCTCGTATAGCACAGATACGCAGTATTTT. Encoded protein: CASSEPSSGSYSTDTQYF.